This T cell receptor beta chain emerged from a study of T-cell memory formation after mild COVID-19. Overall study findings and caveats: Later expanders leaned CD4+, whereas day 15 to 85 contracting clones were balanced CD4/CD8.

A remark on this clonotype: Its antigen is currently unknown.

TCRdb redid the calling of the 5' RACE reads with MiXCR, one entry per CDR3 protein. The table lists roughly 240,000 distinct CDR3 sequences, 15% to 20% of them singletons, with roughly 22% in the top ten. The CDR3 consists of 15 residues. V lost 8 bases and J lost 9; bases outside the gene matches: 16. The germline CDR1 and CDR2 sequences are MNHEY and SMNVEV (reference sequence). The sequence was obtained from a man aged 18 to 30 who had mild COVID-19 (a few samples of this study predate the infection). Cell type and time point are not known. Material for sequencing was PBMCs or a T cell subset sorted from them (not recorded which). V gene TRBV27 combines with J gene TRBJ2-1, with 7 bases aligning to TRBD2. In DNA form, the CDR3 reads TGTGCCAGCCTAGAATCAGCGGGGCTGACGGGTGAGCAGTTCTTC. It codes for CASLESAGLTGEQFF.